What follows describes a single T cell receptor (beta chain). Its specificity is not known. These data come from a study of radiotherapy plus CTLA-4 blockade in lung cancer. The CDR3 has 17 residues. Overall study results and limits: After treatment with radiotherapy plus ipilimumab, TCR clones that came from the tumor expanded in blood.

Only in-frame clones appear in the TCRdb table, and some are missing; sequencing was by immunoSEQ multiplex PCR. The sample has about 44,000 clones; more than 70% are singletons. The sequenced sample was peripheral blood, obtained from a patient treated with radiotherapy plus ipilimumab. V usage is TRBV21-1 and J usage is TRBJ1-1. TRBV21-1 is noted as a pseudogene. This receptor was identified in a human donor with non-small cell lung cancer whose response to radiotherapy plus ipilimumab could not be evaluated. The CDR3 loop is CASSKNGAGAGNTEAFF. The CDR3 DNA follows: TGTGCCAGCAGCAAAAATGGGGCGGGGGCCGGTAACACTGAAGCTTTCTTT.